The 28 T cell receptor beta chains presented below share a single source sample, sequenced in a study of T-cell reconstitution after alpha-beta-depleted transplantation in children. This sample's TCRbeta library carried unique molecular identifier barcodes. TCRdb processed the PCR reads anew with MiXCR; each CDR3 protein has one entry. In the table there are about 580,000 distinct CDR3 sequences, over 20% of which are singletons. Sample: PBMCs, taken before TCRalphabeta/CD19-depleted stem cell transplant. The receptors originated from a boy less than two years old with Wiskott-Aldrich syndrome, due to receive a stem cell transplant.

The rearrangement uses TRBV7-9 and TRBJ2-7, with TRBD2 identical over 7 bases. Germline lookup yields CDR1 SEHNR and CDR2 FQNEAQ (reference sequence). The CDR3 sequence is 17 residues long. V dropped 1 base and J dropped 3; count of bases not matched to a gene: 12. The CDR3 spells CASSLGRLAEIYYEQYF. As DNA, the CDR3 is TGTGCCAGCAGCTTAGGAAGGCTAGCGGAGATTTACTACGAGCAGTACTTC.

The chain carries TRBV7-9 and TRBJ2-7, with TRBD1 matching 9 bases. The germline V gene has CDR1 SEHNR and CDR2 FQNEAQ (reference sequence). J gave up 1 base and V 5 bases, and 12 bases lay outside the gene matches. The length of the CDR3 is 17 residues. This CDR3 is CASSTGTGRGISYEQYF. CDR3 nucleotides: TGTGCCAGCAGCACGGGGACAGGGAGGGGGATTTCCTACGAGCAGTACTTC.

This clonotype was seen a handful of times. The gene calls are TRBV12-3 or TRBV12-4 and TRBJ2-2; 7 nucleotides match TRBD1. This CDR3 is 15 amino acids long. The V segment lost 5 bases and the J segment 5 bases; nucleotides outside the gene matches: 8. The DNA of the CDR3 is TGTGCCAGCAGTCTTCGACAGGGAAAGACCGGGGAGCTGTTTTTT. Translating gives CASSLRQGKTGELFF.

The chain couples TRBV29-1 to TRBJ1-5, with 9 positions matching TRBD1. With 5 bases clipped from V and 8 bases from J, the junction kept 4 bases outside the gene matches. Per the germline V gene, CDR1 is SQVTM and CDR2 is ANQGSEA. This CDR3 comprises 12 residues. In DNA, the CDR3 is TGCAGCGTTATGGACAGGGGTAAGCCCCAGCATTTT. Residues: CSVMDRGKPQHF.

The rearrangement joins TRBV5-1 to TRBJ2-2, with unresolved D. V gave up 2 bases and J gave up 4 bases, with 9 bases separating them. CDR1 and CDR2 (germline): SGHRS, YFSETQ. This CDR3 spans 14 amino acids. DNA for the CDR3: TGCGCCAGCAGCTTTGGATCCTCCACCGGGGAGCTGTTTTTT. Its translation is CASSFGSSTGELFF.

This clonotype was counted only a few times. V and J are TRBV2 and TRBJ1-1; no definite D call. V was clipped by 3 bases and J by 5 bases, with 7 bases between them. Germline CDR1 and CDR2: SNHLY and FYNNEI. CDR3 length equals 12 residues. CDR3 nucleotides: TGTGCCAGCAGTGACCTAGGGACTGAAGCTTTCTTT. Its translation: CASSDLGTEAFF.

A few counts support this clonotype. This chain joins TRBV10-2 and TRBJ2-5; 7 bases are shared with TRBD1. Losses at the gene ends were 6 bases for V and 1 base for J; bases not matched to a gene: 5. This CDR3 has 14 amino acids. Per germline, CDR1 WSHSY and CDR2 SAAADI. The chain's CDR3 is CASSPGGFQETQYF. DNA for the CDR3: TGCGCCAGCAGCCCAGGGGGATTCCAAGAGACCCAGTACTTC.

This clonotype has just a few counts. This sequence joins TRBV6-1 and TRBJ2-3; no clear D gene. V shed 7 bases and J shed 3 bases, with 14 bases lying between them. The CDR3 extends over 14 amino acids. The germline gives CDR1 MNHNS, CDR2 SASEGT. The CDR3 DNA reads TGTGCCAGCACCCCCTCTATTGGGACAGATACGCAGTATTTT. Translated: CASTPSIGTDTQYF.

Only one count was recorded for this clonotype. V is TRBV5-1 and J is TRBJ2-1, with 7 bases matching TRBD1. V shed 4 bases and J 10 bases; nucleotides not matched to a gene: 8. CDR1 is SGHRS and CDR2 is YFSETQ in the germline V gene. The CDR3 is made up of 13 amino acids. In DNA, the CDR3 is TGCGCCAGCAGCCCGGGGACAGTTGTGGAGCAGTTCTTC. Translating it yields CASSPGTVVEQFF.

This rearrangement joins TRBV3-1 to TRBJ2-3; 12 bases align to TRBD2. This CDR3 comprises 16 residues. The germline gives CDR1 LGHDT, CDR2 YNNKEL (reference sequence). Unmatched junction bases numbered 4, after V lost 4 bases and J lost 2 bases. The CDR3 sequence is CASSRWTSGNTDTQYF. CDR3 coding DNA: TGTGCCAGCAGCCGATGGACTAGCGGGAACACAGATACGCAGTATTTT.

The table lists this clonotype with a few counts. V usage is TRBV7-9 and J usage is TRBJ2-2; D unresolved. CDR3 length: 11 residues. Trimming took off 8 bases at V and 3 bases at J, with 4 bases between the two ends. Germline CDR1 SEHNR, CDR2 FQNEAQ (reference sequence). The CDR3 reads CASGYTGELFF. Here the CDR3 DNA reads TGTGCCAGCGGCTACACCGGGGAGCTGTTTTTT. Drawing the rest from reference TRBV7-9 and TRBJ2-2, the complete variable domain is DTGVSQNPRHKITKRGQNVTFRCDPISEHNRLYWYRQTLGQGPEFLTYFQNEAQLEKSRLLSDRFSAERPKGSFSTLEIQRTEQGDSAMYLCASGYTGELFFGEGSRLTVL.

In this sample, this clonotype turned up a few times. The J gene is TRBJ2-1, the V gene TRBV29-1; D may match TRBD1 or TRBD2 (5 bases each). The CDR3 runs 12 residues. Per the germline V gene, CDR1 is SQVTM and CDR2 is ANQGSEA. V shed 8 bases and J shed 6 bases, with 14 bases lying between them. The CDR3 nucleotides read TGCAGCACCATGAGGGGCACCAATGAGCAGTTCTTC. Amino acid sequence: CSTMRGTNEQFF.

The chain couples TRBV7-9 to TRBJ2-1; 8 nucleotides align to TRBD1. The V and J ends lost 5 bases and 0 bases, in that order; junction bases with no gene match: 9. CDR3 length equals 17 residues. Germline CDR1 SEHNR, CDR2 FQNEAQ (reference sequence). The CDR3 DNA reads as TGTGCCAGCAGCCCCTCGGGACAGGTGGGCTCCTACAATGAGCAGTTCTTC. Amino acid sequence: CASSPSGQVGSYNEQFF. Full variable domain (missing parts from reference TRBV7-9 and TRBJ2-1): DTGVSQNPRHKITKRGQNVTFRCDPISEHNRLYWYRQTLGQGPEFLTYFQNEAQLEKSRLLSDRFSAERPKGSFSTLEIQRTEQGDSAMYLCASSPSGQVGSYNEQFFGPGTRLTVL.

Points on this clonotype: The CDR3 does not end in the conserved phenylalanine or tryptophan, so this is likely a read error. This chain links TRBV14 with TRBJ1-1; D unclear. The germline V and J ends were trimmed by 4 bases and 4 bases, with 10 bases remaining between them. CDR1 is SGHDN and CDR2 is FVKESK in the germline V gene. The CDR3 totals 13 residues. The CDR3: CASSPVAGTEAFL. The CDR3 nucleotides are TGTGCCAGCAGCCCGGTTGCGGGCACTGAAGCTTTCCTT.

The chain is built from TRBV11-2 and TRBJ2-1, with TRBD2 matching 11 bases. Germline values: CDR1 SGHAT, CDR2 FQNNGV. With V trimmed by 5 bases and J by 4 bases, 10 bases remained unmatched. CDR3 length: 17 residues. The DNA for the CDR3 is TGTGCCAGCAGCCCTGGGACTAGCGGACCATCTTACAATGAGCAGTTCTTC. This encodes CASSPGTSGPSYNEQFF.

V and J are TRBV7-2 and TRBJ2-7, with D hard to call. Germline V gene data show CDR1 as SGHTA and CDR2 as FQGNSA. The CDR3 runs 13 residues. Trimming left V 5 bases short and J 5 bases short, with 13 bases between. The CDR3, as DNA: TGTGCCAGCAGCCCCCGGGCCGGGCACGAGCAGTACTTC. This encodes CASSPRAGHEQYF.

In this sample, this clonotype turned up a few times. The chain has TRBV5-1 and TRBJ2-1; 7 positions match TRBD1. Germline lookup yields CDR1 SGHRS and CDR2 YFSETQ. Germline trimming cut 3 bases from V and 1 base from J; bases unmatched to any gene: 4. The CDR3 is made up of 15 amino acids. CDR3 region: CASSSQGKSYNEQFF. DNA for the CDR3: TGCGCCAGCAGCTCACAGGGGAAATCCTACAATGAGCAGTTCTTC.

In DNA, the CDR3 is TGTGCCAGCAGGGACAGGGGCCTGGCGGGGCCCCAGCATTTT. Amino acid sequence: CASRDRGLAGPQHF. The chain carries TRBV6-1 and TRBJ1-5; 9 nucleotides match TRBD1. The V and J ends lost 6 bases and 9 bases, in that order; junction bases with no gene match: 9. Germline loops: CDR1 MNHNS, CDR2 SASEGT. The CDR3 length is 14 residues.

The gene calls are TRBV28 and TRBJ2-1, with TRBD2 identical over 7 bases. Germline V CDR1 and CDR2: MDHEN, SYDVKM. The CDR3 is made up of 15 amino acids. V shed 6 bases, J shed 8 bases, and the junction held 13 bases outside the gene matches. CDR3 sequence (DNA): TGTGCCAGCAGCCCCCTCCGGGAGGCCGGAGATGAGCAGTTCTTC. Translation gives CASSPLREAGDEQFF.

The chain carries TRBV5-1 and TRBJ2-3, with 11 bases fitting TRBD2. The length of the CDR3 is 16 residues. The germline gives CDR1 SGHRS, CDR2 YFSETQ. Unmatched junction bases numbered 6, after V lost 4 bases and J lost 2 bases. In DNA form, the CDR3 reads TGCGCCAGCAGCCGTAGCGGGAGGGCCAACACAGATACGCAGTATTTT. Residues: CASSRSGRANTDTQYF.

The chain couples TRBV9 to TRBJ2-5; D call uncertain. This CDR3 comprises 13 residues. V lost 1 base to trimming and J lost 7 bases, with 11 bases between them. Germline V lookup: CDR1 SGDLS, CDR2 YYNGEE. The DNA for the CDR3 is TGTGCCAGCAGCGTAAAGGACGTGGGGACCCAGTACTTC. It is translated as CASSVKDVGTQYF.

The rearrangement joins TRBV20-1 to TRBJ1-5, with 9 bases aligning to TRBD1. From germline, CDR1 is DFQATT and CDR2 SNEGSKA (reference sequence). The J segment lost 3 bases and the V segment lost 5 bases, leaving 5 bases of the junction unmatched. The CDR3 extends over 14 amino acids. CDR3: CSAQTGGVNQPQHF. As DNA, the CDR3 is TGCAGTGCTCAGACAGGGGGAGTCAATCAGCCCCAGCATTTT.

This clonotype was seen only a few times. The genes are TRBV7-2 and TRBJ2-7, with D maybe TRBD2 (6 bases). The CDR3 consists of 16 residues. With 2 bases removed from V and 6 bases from J, the gap between germline ends came to 20 bases. Germline lookup yields CDR1 SGHTA and CDR2 FQGNSA. For the CDR3, the DNA is TGTGCCAGCAGCTTATTTTCCCATACGGGACTGGCCGAGCAGTACTTC. Amino acid sequence: CASSLFSHTGLAEQYF. Looking up the rest from reference TRBV7-2 and TRBJ2-7 gives the full variable domain: GAGVSQSPSNKVTEKGKDVELRCDPISGHTALYWYRQSLGQGLEFLIYFQGNSAPDKSGLPSDRFSAERTGGSVSTLTIQRTQQEDSAVYLCASSLFSHTGLAEQYFGPGTRLTVT.

The chain carries TRBV7-3 and TRBJ2-1; unclear D gene. V was pared by 5 bases and J by 7 bases, with 12 bases between. The CDR3 length is 13 residues. Looked up from germline, CDR1 is SGHTA and CDR2 is FQGTGA. CDR3 region: CASSRGRTNEQFF. The CDR3 coding sequence is TGTGCCAGCAGCCGTGGACGGACGAATGAGCAGTTCTTC.

This chain connects TRBV27 to TRBJ2-7; D perhaps matches TRBD1 (5 bases). From germline, CDR1 is MNHEY and CDR2 SMNVEV (reference sequence). V lost 2 bases to trimming and J lost 4 bases, with 15 bases between them. This CDR3 contains 15 residues. Written as DNA, the CDR3 is TGTGCCAGCAGTTTAAGGCAGGGCCCCACATACGAGCAGTACTTC. It yields the protein CASSLRQGPTYEQYF.

This clonotype has just a few counts. The J gene is TRBJ1-2, the V gene TRBV7-9; tentatively, D is TRBD1 (6 bases). V lost 5 bases to trimming and J lost 4 bases, with 14 bases between them. This CDR3 region has 14 residues. The V gene's germline CDR1 is SEHNR and CDR2 FQNEAQ (reference sequence). In DNA, the CDR3 is TGTGCCAGCAGCCCTTTGGAGGGGGGCTATGGCTACACCTTC. It yields the protein CASSPLEGGYGYTF.

The chain employs TRBV12-3 or TRBV12-4 and TRBJ2-1; D is undetermined. Trimming pared 8 bases from V and 0 bases from J, leaving 11 bases between. The CDR3 length is 14 residues. The CDR3 sequence is CASLSPTSYNEQFF. DNA for the CDR3: TGTGCCAGCCTTAGTCCTACCTCCTACAATGAGCAGTTCTTC.

This clonotype was observed a few times. The chain uses TRBV5-1 and TRBJ2-3, with 9 bases lining up with TRBD1. Germline-derived CDR1 and CDR2 are SGHRS and YFSETQ. V gave up 4 bases and J gave up 0 bases; unmatched junction bases: 6. The CDR3 extends over 16 amino acids. CDR3 coding DNA: TGCGCCAGCAGCGCGGGACAGGGCTTTAGCACAGATACGCAGTATTTT. This sequence encodes CASSAGQGFSTDTQYF.